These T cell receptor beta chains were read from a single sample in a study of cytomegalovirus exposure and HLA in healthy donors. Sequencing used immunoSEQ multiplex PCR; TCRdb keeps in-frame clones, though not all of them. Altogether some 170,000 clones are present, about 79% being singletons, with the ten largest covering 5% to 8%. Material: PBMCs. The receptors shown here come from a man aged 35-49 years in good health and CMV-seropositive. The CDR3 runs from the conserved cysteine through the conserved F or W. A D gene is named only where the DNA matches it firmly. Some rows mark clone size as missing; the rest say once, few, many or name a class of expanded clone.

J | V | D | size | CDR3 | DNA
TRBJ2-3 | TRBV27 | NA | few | CASSLRGDTQYF | TGTGCCAGCAGTCTCAGGGGTGATACGCAGTATTTT
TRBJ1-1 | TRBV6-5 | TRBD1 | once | CASRSGQLLDTEAFF | TGTGCCAGCAGGTCGGGACAGCTTCTGGACACTGAAGCTTTCTTT
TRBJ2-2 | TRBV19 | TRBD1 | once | CASRRQGAGTGELFF | TGTGCCAGTAGAAGACAGGGGGCGGGCACCGGGGAGCTGTTTTTT
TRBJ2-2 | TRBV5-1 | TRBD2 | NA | CASSSPRGRGAGELFF | TGCGCCAGCAGCTCGCCCCGGGGGAGGGGCGCCGGGGAGCTGTTTTTT
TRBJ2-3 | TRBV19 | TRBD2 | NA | CASSIAPGLAGGPPDTQYF | TGTGCCAGTAGTATAGCCCCGGGACTAGCGGGAGGGCCGCCAGATACGCAGTATTTT
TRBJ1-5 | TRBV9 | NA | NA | CASSVAGNRPQHF | TGTGCCAGCAGCGTAGCCGGGAATCGGCCCCAGCATTTT
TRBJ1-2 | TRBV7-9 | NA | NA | CASSLVFRDPTGYTF | TGTGCCAGCAGCTTAGTTTTCAGGGATCCGACTGGCTACACCTTC
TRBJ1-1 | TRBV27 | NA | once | CASRYQGSTEAFF | TGTGCCAGCAGGTATCAGGGGTCCACTGAAGCTTTCTTT
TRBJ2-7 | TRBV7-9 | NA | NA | CASSDSINEQYF | TGTGCCAGCAGCGACAGTATCAACGAGCAGTACTTC
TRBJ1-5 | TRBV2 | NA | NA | CASSGGSYQPQHF | TGTGCCAGCAGTGGGGGCTCATATCAGCCCCAGCATTTT
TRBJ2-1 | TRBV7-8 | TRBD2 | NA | CASSPRLAGENQGEQFF | TGTGCCAGCAGCCCCAGACTAGCGGGAGAGAATCAAGGTGAGCAGTTCTTC
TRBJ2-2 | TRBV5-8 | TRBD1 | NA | CASSLLPGQGYTGELFF | TGTGCCAGCAGCTTGCTCCCGGGACAGGGATACACCGGGGAGCTGTTTTTT
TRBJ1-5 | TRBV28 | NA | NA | CASGIPYQPQHF | TGTGCCTCAGGGATCCCCTATCAGCCCCAGCATTTT
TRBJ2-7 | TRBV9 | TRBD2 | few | CASSASPLAGAHEQYF | TGTGCCAGCAGCGCTAGCCCGCTAGCGGGAGCCCACGAGCAGTACTTC
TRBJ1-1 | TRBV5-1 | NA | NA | CASSLGGNTEAFF | TGCGCCAGCAGCTTAGGAGGGAACACTGAAGCTTTCTTT
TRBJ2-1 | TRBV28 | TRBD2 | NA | CASSSTGLAREEEFF | TGTGCCAGCAGTTCAACAGGACTAGCGAGAGAGGAGGAGTTCTTC
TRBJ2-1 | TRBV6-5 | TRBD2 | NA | CTCRGGVYNEQFF | TGTACCTGCCGGGGGGGCGTCTACAATGAGCAGTTCTTC
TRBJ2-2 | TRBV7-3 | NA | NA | CASSLEPGNTGELFF | TGTGCCAGCAGCTTAGAACCAGGGAACACCGGGGAGCTGTTTTTT
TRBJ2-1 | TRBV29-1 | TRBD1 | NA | CSVGRTGFLNEQFF | TGCAGCGTGGGCAGGACAGGGTTTTTAAATGAGCAGTTCTTC
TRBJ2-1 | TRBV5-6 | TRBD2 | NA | CASSLGDYYNEQFF | TGTGCCAGCAGCTTGGGGGACTACTACAATGAGCAGTTCTTC
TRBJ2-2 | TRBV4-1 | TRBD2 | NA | CASSQVPRLAGFPGELFF | TGCGCCAGCAGCCAAGTCCCCCGACTAGCGGGATTTCCCGGGGAGCTGTTTTTT
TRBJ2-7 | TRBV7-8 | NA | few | CASSLARQSYEQYF | TGTGCCAGCAGCTTAGCAAGACAGTCCTACGAGCAGTACTTC
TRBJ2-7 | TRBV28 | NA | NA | CASSFWAGGTYEQYF | TGTGCCAGCAGTTTTTGGGCGGGCGGTACCTACGAGCAGTACTTC
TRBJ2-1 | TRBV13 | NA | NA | CASSLDSESYNEQFF | TGTGCCAGCAGCTTAGATAGCGAATCCTACAATGAGCAGTTCTTC
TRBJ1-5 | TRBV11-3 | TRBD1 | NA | CASSLANRGNQPQHF | TGTGCCAGCAGCTTAGCTAACAGGGGGAATCAGCCCCAGCATTTT
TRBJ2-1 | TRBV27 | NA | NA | CASSLSLRVGGGGFYNEQFF | TGTGCCAGCAGTTTATCGTTGAGGGTTGGTGGGGGCGGTTTCTACAATGAGCAGTTCTTC
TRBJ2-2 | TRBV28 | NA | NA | CASSVLNTGELFF | TGTGCCAGCAGTGTTTTAAACACCGGGGAGCTGTTTTTT
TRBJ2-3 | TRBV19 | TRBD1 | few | CASSMGTGDTDTQYF | TGTGCCAGTAGTATGGGGACAGGGGACACAGATACGCAGTATTTT
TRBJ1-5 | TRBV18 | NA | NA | CASSPGEGNQPQHF | TGTGCCAGCTCACCAGGTGAGGGCAATCAGCCCCAGCATTTT
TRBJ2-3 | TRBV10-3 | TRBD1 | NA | CAISELGQTSTDTQYF | TGTGCCATCAGTGAGTTGGGACAGACTAGCACAGATACGCAGTATTTT
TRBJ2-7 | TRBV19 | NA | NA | CASSPTGSYEQYF | TGTGCCAGTAGCCCGACGGGCTCCTACGAGCAGTACTTC
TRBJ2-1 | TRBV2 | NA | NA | CASGSGDNEQFF | TGTGCCAGCGGGAGTGGAGACAATGAGCAGTTCTTC
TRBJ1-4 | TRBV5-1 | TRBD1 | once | CASSSTGAPNEKLFF | TGCGCCAGCAGCTCAACAGGGGCTCCCAATGAAAAACTGTTTTTT
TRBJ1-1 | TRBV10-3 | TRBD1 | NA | CATRGQGALSNTEAFF | TGTGCCACAAGGGGACAGGGGGCTTTATCGAACACTGAAGCTTTCTTT
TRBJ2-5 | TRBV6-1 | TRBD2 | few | CASSDGLAGARETQYF | TGTGCCAGCAGTGACGGACTAGCGGGAGCCCGGGAGACCCAGTACTTC